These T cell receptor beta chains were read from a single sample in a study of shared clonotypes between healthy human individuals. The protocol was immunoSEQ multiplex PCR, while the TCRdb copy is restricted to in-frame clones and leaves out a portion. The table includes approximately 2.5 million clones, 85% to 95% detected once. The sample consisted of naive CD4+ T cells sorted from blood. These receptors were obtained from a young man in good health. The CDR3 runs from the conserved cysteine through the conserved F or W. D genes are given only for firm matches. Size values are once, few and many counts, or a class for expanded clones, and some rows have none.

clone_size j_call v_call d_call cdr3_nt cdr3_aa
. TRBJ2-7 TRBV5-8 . TGTGCCAGCAGCTGGAGGGTTCGCGAGCAGTACTTC CASSWRVREQYF
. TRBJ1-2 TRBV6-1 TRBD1 TGTGCCAGCAGTGAAAGACAGGGATCCTATGGCTACACCTTC CASSERQGSYGYTF
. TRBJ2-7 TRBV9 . TGTGCCAGCAGCGCCGGGGACTCTATCTCCTACGAGCAGTACTTC CASSAGDSISYEQYF
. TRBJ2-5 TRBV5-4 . TGTGCCAGCAATCTTTTGGCTTCGGAGACCCAGTACTTC CASNLLASETQYF
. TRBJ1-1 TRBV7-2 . TGTGCCAGCAGCCCGCAGGGAAGTACGGACACTGAAGCTTTCTTT CASSPQGSTDTEAFF
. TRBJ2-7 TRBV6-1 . TGTGCCAGCACTTCAGCCCACGAGCAGTACTTC CASTSAHEQYF
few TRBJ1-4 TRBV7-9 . TGTGCCAGCAGCCCGAGGGATCCGAATGAAAAACTGTTTTTT CASSPRDPNEKLFF
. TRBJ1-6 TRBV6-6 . TGTGCCAGCAGCCCCGACAGAGGCAATTCACCCCTCCACTTT CASSPDRGNSPLHF
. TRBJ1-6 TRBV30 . TGTGCCTGGAGTGGGCTGGGGGGGACTGATTCACCCCTCCACTTT CAWSGLGGTDSPLHF
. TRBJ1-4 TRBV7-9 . TGTGCCAGCAGCTTAGAAGGAACAAGGAATGAAAAACTGTTTTTT CASSLEGTRNEKLFF
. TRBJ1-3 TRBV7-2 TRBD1 TGTGCCAGCAGCTTAGCTCCCCCGGGACAGGGGGCTGGAAACACCATATATTTT CASSLAPPGQGAGNTIYF
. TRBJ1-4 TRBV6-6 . TGTGCCAGCAGTTACTCGACAGTTACTAATGAAAAACTGTTTTTT CASSYSTVTNEKLFF
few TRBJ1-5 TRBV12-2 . TGTGGGGTCAAGGTCGTGAGCAATCAGCCCCAGCATTTT CGVKVVSNQPQHF
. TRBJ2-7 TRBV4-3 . TGCGCCAGCAGCCAAGGGAAAATCCTGGCTAGCGAGCACGAGCAGTACTTC CASSQGKILASEHEQYF
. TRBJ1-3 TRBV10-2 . TGCGCCAGCAGTGAGCAGTTCTCTGGAAACACCATATATTTT CASSEQFSGNTIYF
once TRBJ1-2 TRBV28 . TGTGCCAGCAGCACCCGTTTAAGCTATGGCTACACCTTC CASSTRLSYGYTF
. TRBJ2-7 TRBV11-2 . TGTGCCAGCAGCTTAGCCGGGCCGAGCTACGAGCAGTACTTC CASSLAGPSYEQYF
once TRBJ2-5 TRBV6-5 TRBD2 TGTGCCAGCAGTCGTAGCGGGAGGCAAGAGACCCAGTACTTC CASSRSGRQETQYF
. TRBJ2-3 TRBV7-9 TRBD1 TGTGCCAGCAGCCCTCGGACAGGGACTACAGATACGCAGTATTTT CASSPRTGTTDTQYF
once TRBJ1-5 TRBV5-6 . TGTGCCAGCAGCACGAAGGACAGCAGGTATCAGCCCCAGCATTTT CASSTKDSRYQPQHF
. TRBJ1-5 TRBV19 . TGTGCCAGTAGTATAGTCCCGGGTTTCAATCAGCCCCAGCATTTT CASSIVPGFNQPQHF
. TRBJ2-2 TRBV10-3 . TGTGCCATCAGTGAGTCCAGGGCAAGCGGGGAGCTGTTTTTT CAISESRASGELFF
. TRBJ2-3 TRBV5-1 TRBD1 TGCGCCAGCAGCTGGGATAGAACAGGGGCCGGCACAGATACGCAGTATTTT CASSWDRTGAGTDTQYF
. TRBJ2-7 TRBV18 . TGTGCCAGCTCACCGGGACACAAGACCCTCGAGCAGTACTTC CASSPGHKTLEQYF
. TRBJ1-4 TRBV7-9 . TGTGCCAGCGCCTTAGGGACAACTAATGAAAAACTGTTTTTT CASALGTTNEKLFF
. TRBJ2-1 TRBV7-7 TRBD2 TGTGCTAGCAGCTTAGCGGGAGGAAACAATGAGCAGTTCTTC CASSLAGGNNEQFF
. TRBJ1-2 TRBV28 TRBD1 TGTGCCAGCAGCGGGACAGGGGGGGGCTATGGCTACACCTTC CASSGTGGGYGYTF